The sequence of this T cell receptor beta chain was determined in a study of spatial heterogeneity in lung cancer. At the level of the study: Researchers sequenced follow-up PBMC samples if they had them, and these came a median of roughly two years after resection.

TCRdb re-called the 5' RACE reads with MiXCR, one entry per CDR3 protein. This table holds around 45,000 distinct CDR3 sequences, 22% found once. Study-wide results and limits: More often at tumor resection than at routine follow-up, ubiquitous expanded tumor TCRs were detected in the blood.

Time point defined: blood at routine non-recurrence follow-up after resection. Material for sequencing was whole RNA from tumor, nontumor lung or frozen PBMC, left unsorted. The length of the CDR3 is 14 residues. Germline V gene lookup returns CDR1 SGHAT and CDR2 FQDESV (reference sequence). V lost 2 bases, J lost 0 bases, and 8 bases lay in between. A few counts support this clonotype. Its antigen remains unidentified. The sample in question was PBMCs, obtained at follow-up. The clonotype was recovered from a female donor with early-stage non-small cell lung cancer. The chain uses TRBV11-1 and TRBJ2-7, with D unresolved. The CDR3, as DNA: TGTGCCAGCAGCTTATACCTCAGCTCCTACGAGCAGTACTTC. Translation gives CASSLYLSSYEQYF. Full variable domain (missing parts from reference TRBV11-1 and TRBJ2-7): EAEVAQSPRYKITEKSQAVAFWCDPISGHATLYWYRQILGQGPELLVQFQDESVVDDSQLPKDRFSAERLKGVDSTLKIQPAELGDSAMYLCASSLYLSSYEQYFGPGTRLTVT.